These 21 T cell receptor beta chains originate from one sample sequenced in a study of CD8+ T cells in alopecia areata. Sequencing templates came from extracted RNA that was reverse transcribed into cDNA. Clones were read by immunoSEQ multiplex PCR, and TCRdb kept only the in-frame ones, dropping some. The sample records 95,000 to 150,000 clones, around 60% being singletons. As for treatment: oral pan-JAK inhibitor, 5-10 mg twice daily. Sequenced material: CD4+ T cells sorted from blood, taken at week 4, from a patient treated with tofacitinib. The source of these receptors is a human donor with alopecia areata.

This chain's CDR3 is CASSSRAHSGNTIYF. The CDR3 DNA follows: TGTGCCAGCAGTTCCCGGGCGCACTCTGGAAACACCATATATTTT. The gene calls are TRBV6-1 and TRBJ1-3; D gene ambiguous. Germline V CDR1 and CDR2: MNHNS, SASEGT. Trimming took 5 bases from V and 0 from J, leaving 11 bases between them. CDR3 length equals 15 residues.

The table lists this clone with a few counts. This sequence joins TRBV30 and TRBJ1-5; no firm D call. This CDR3 region has 12 residues. Germline V gene sequence: CDR1 GTSNPN, CDR2 SVGIG (reference sequence). V lost 0 bases and J lost 7, with 7 bases in between. CDR3 sequence (DNA): TGTGCCTGGAGTGTAAGCGGGCAGCCCCAGCATTTT. It encodes CAWSVSGQPQHF.

The chain joins TRBV9 to TRBJ1-1; no firm D call. The germline V gene encodes CDR1 SGDLS and CDR2 YYNGEE. The germline V and J ends were trimmed by 0 bases and 3 bases, with 9 bases remaining between them. This CDR3 comprises 14 residues. Written as DNA, the CDR3 is TGTGCCAGCAGCGTAGAGGGTTGGGACACTGAAGCTTTCTTT. Translated, it gives CASSVEGWDTEAFF.

The chain couples TRBV5-6 to TRBJ2-1, with no clear D. The CDR3 extends over 11 amino acids. Germline V gene data show CDR1 as SGHDT and CDR2 as YYEEEE. Trimming removed 0 bases at V and 11 bases at J, with 6 bases between. The CDR3 reads CASSLERKQFF. Written as DNA, the CDR3 is TGTGCCAGCAGCTTGGAGCGAAAGCAGTTCTTC.

The V and J genes are TRBV6-5 and TRBJ2-2; D not certain. This CDR3 comprises 14 residues. The V end lost 5 bases, the J end lost 1 base, and 8 bases lay between the germline ends. The germline CDR1 and CDR2 sequences are MNHEY and SVGAGI. CDR3 DNA sequence: TGTGCCAGCAGTCGCGCAGGGAACACCGGGGAGCTGTTTTTT. Translated: CASSRAGNTGELFF.

This chain uses TRBV6-5 with TRBJ2-7; perhaps TRBD2 as D (6 bases). Germline CDR1 and CDR2: MNHEY and SVGAGI. This CDR3 region has 15 residues. V was cut by 8 bases and J by 2 bases, with 19 bases left in between. CDR3 residues: CASRGGGTTTYEQYF. In DNA form, the CDR3 reads TGTGCCAGCCGCGGTGGGGGGACGACGACCTACGAGCAGTACTTC.

This clone was detected a few times. V usage is TRBV4-2 and J usage is TRBJ1-1; no clear D. Trimming removed 4 bases at V and 0 bases at J, with 12 bases between. Germline-derived CDR1 and CDR2 are LGHNA and YNFKEQ. The CDR3 has 15 amino acids. The CDR3 loop is CASSPYATVNTEAFF. Written as DNA, the CDR3 is TGTGCCAGCAGCCCTTACGCGACGGTGAACACTGAAGCTTTCTTT.

CDR3 residues: CASSVQSGQFF. The DNA of the CDR3 is TGTGCCAGCAGTGTCCAGTCAGGGCAGTTCTTC. The chain couples TRBV28 to TRBJ2-1, with D unclear. The CDR3 covers 11 residues. CDR1 and CDR2 (germline): MDHEN, SYDVKM. Trimming removed 5 bases at V and 12 bases at J, with 11 bases between. The full variable domain, rest sourced from reference TRBV28 and TRBJ2-1, is DVKVTQSSRYLVKRTGEKVFLECVQDMDHENMFWYRQDPGLGLRLIYFSYDVKMKEKGDIPEGYSVSREKKERFSLILESASTNQTSMYLCASSVQSGQFFGPGTRLTVL.

The V call is TRBV29-1, the J call TRBJ2-3, with a possible D match to TRBD2 (5 bases). This CDR3 contains 12 residues. The V gene lost 3 bases and the J gene lost 1 base, with 5 bases spanning the gap. CDR1 is SQVTM, CDR2 ANQGSEA, per germline. CDR3 nucleotides: TGCAGCGTTGATAGCGGCACAGATACGCAGTATTTT. Translation: CSVDSGTDTQYF.

In this sample, this clone turned up a few times. The V gene is TRBV5-6, the J gene TRBJ2-7; no clear D gene. Deletions cut 0 bases from V and 9 bases from J, with 13 bases between. The CDR3 covers 13 residues. Germline CDR1 reads SGHDT; CDR2 reads YYEEEE. CDR3 coding DNA: TGTGCCAGCAGCTTGGTTGGAGCCCCAGGGCAGTACTTC. Its protein product is CASSLVGAPGQYF.

The chain combines TRBV6-5 with TRBJ2-3; D ambiguous. The germline V gene has CDR1 MNHEY and CDR2 SVGAGI. CDR3 length equals 13 residues. The germline V and J ends were trimmed by 0 bases and 5 bases, with 6 bases remaining between them. In DNA, the CDR3 is TGTGCCAGCAGTTACTCGCGGCGAGATACGCAGTATTTT. Its protein product is CASSYSRRDTQYF.

The V gene is TRBV7-8, the J gene TRBJ1-4, with TRBD1 identical over 8 bases. V trimming: 7 bases; J trimming: 5 bases; junction bases outside the gene matches: 3. CDR1 and CDR2 (germline): SGHVS, FQNEAQ. The CDR3 runs 13 residues. CDR3 sequence (DNA): TGTGCCAGCATGACAGGGGAAAATGAAAAACTGTTTTTT. As protein: CASMTGENEKLFF.

The V call is TRBV25-1, the J call TRBJ2-3; D may be TRBD1 (6 bases). V lost 3 bases, J lost 9 bases, and 16 bases lay in between. Per germline, CDR1 MGHDK and CDR2 SYGVNS. This CDR3 has 14 residues. CDR3 amino acids: CASSDPRTAPTQYF. CDR3 nucleotides: TGTGCCAGCAGTGATCCCCGGACAGCCCCAACGCAGTATTTT. Looking up the rest from reference TRBV25-1 and TRBJ2-3 gives the full variable domain: EADIYQTPRYLVIGTGKKITLECSQTMGHDKMYWYQQDPGMELHLIHYSYGVNSTEKGDLSSESTVSRIRTEHFPLTLESARPSHTSQYLCASSDPRTAPTQYFGPGTRLTVL.

This clone is a singleton in its sample. The chain uses TRBV19 and TRBJ2-1; D possibly corresponds to TRBD1 (6 bases). CDR1 and CDR2 (germline): LNHDA, SQIVND (reference sequence). The CDR3 is made up of 13 amino acids. V was clipped by 6 bases and J by 5 bases, with 11 bases between them. DNA of the CDR3: TGTGCCAGTAGAATGGACAGAGACAATGAGCAGTTCTTC. Encoded protein: CASRMDRDNEQFF.

In this sample, this clone turned up a few times. The chain carries TRBV7-3 and TRBJ2-1, with D hard to call. Trimming cost V 0 bases and J 2 bases, with 8 bases left between them. Germline V gene sequence: CDR1 SGHTA, CDR2 FQGTGA. The CDR3 sequence is 15 residues long. In nucleotides, the CDR3 is TGTGCCAGCAGCTTAACGAGAGGACCCTACAATGAGCAGTTCTTC. Translated, it gives CASSLTRGPYNEQFF.

V and J are TRBV5-4 and TRBJ2-3; 9 bases fit TRBD2. Germline V lookup: CDR1 SGHNT, CDR2 YYREEE (reference sequence). V trimming: 4 bases; J trimming: 2 bases; junction bases outside the gene matches: 8. The CDR3 contains 16 residues. The CDR3 loop reads CASSQTSGRLTDTQYF. The CDR3 DNA reads TGTGCCAGCAGCCAGACTAGCGGCAGACTCACAGATACGCAGTATTTT. Supplemented by reference TRBV5-4 and TRBJ2-3, the full variable domain reads ETGVTQSPTHLIKTRGQQVTLRCSSQSGHNTVSWYQQALGQGPQFIFQYYREEENGRGNFPPRFSGLQFPNYSSELNVNALELDDSALYLCASSQTSGRLTDTQYFGPGTRLTVL.

The genes are TRBV29-1 and TRBJ2-3, with D unclear. Per germline, CDR1 SQVTM and CDR2 ANQGSEA. V was trimmed by 2 bases and J by 2 bases, leaving 14 bases between them. CDR3 length equals 15 residues. The CDR3 bases are TGCAGCGTTGAACTGAGTAACGGGTTCACAGATACGCAGTATTTT. Its translation: CSVELSNGFTDTQYF.

This clone is a singleton in its sample. The rearrangement uses TRBV7-9 and TRBJ1-1; D is unclear. Germline V CDR1 and CDR2: SEHNR, FQNEAQ (reference sequence). Trimming removed 5 bases at V and 9 bases at J, with 7 bases between. CDR3 length equals 10 residues. CDR3 bases: TGTGCCAGCAGCGCATCACAAGCTTTCTTT. Translation gives CASSASQAFF.

The chain links TRBV15 to TRBJ2-5; 9 bases line up with TRBD1. The V gene's germline CDR1 is LNHNV and CDR2 YYDKDF (reference sequence). This CDR3 is built from 15 residues. V gave up 1 base and J gave up 4 bases; unmatched junction bases: 4. The CDR3 DNA is TGTGCCACCAGCAGAGGGACAGGGGCGGCAGAGACCCAGTACTTC. Residues: CATSRGTGAAETQYF.

The chain carries TRBV5-1 and TRBJ2-2; D gene ambiguous. The germline V gene encodes CDR1 SGHRS and CDR2 YFSETQ. The CDR3 is 15 amino acids. Trimming removed 1 base at V and 0 bases at J, with 7 bases between. The CDR3 sequence is CASSLSPANTGELFF. The CDR3 DNA reads TGCGCCAGCAGCTTGAGTCCCGCGAACACCGGGGAGCTGTTTTTT.

V and J are TRBV7-2 and TRBJ2-3; D may match TRBD1 or TRBD2 (5 bases each). The CDR3 has 15 residues. Looked up from germline, CDR1 is SGHTA and CDR2 is FQGNSA. V dropped 5 bases and J dropped 3 bases, with 15 bases sitting between them. This CDR3 reads CASSRSGRITDTQYF. The CDR3, as DNA: TGTGCCAGCAGCCGCTCGGGACGGATAACAGATACGCAGTATTTT.